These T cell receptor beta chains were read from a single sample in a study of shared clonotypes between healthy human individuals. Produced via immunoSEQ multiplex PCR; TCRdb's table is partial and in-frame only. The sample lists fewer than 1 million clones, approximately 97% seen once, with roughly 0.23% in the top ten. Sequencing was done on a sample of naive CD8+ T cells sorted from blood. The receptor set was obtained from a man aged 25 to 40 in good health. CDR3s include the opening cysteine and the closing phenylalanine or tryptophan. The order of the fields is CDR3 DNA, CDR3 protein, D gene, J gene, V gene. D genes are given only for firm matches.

cdr3_nt: TGTGCCAGCAGTAGAGGGGCGGGGTTCGACCATGGCTACACCTTC
cdr3_aa: CASSRGAGFDHGYTF
d_call: .
j_call: TRBJ1-2
v_call: TRBV7-9

cdr3_nt: TGTGCCAGCAGCCGACAGGGGTCGGGTGGGGCCAACGTCCTGACTTTC
cdr3_aa: CASSRQGSGGANVLTF
d_call: TRBD1
j_call: TRBJ2-6
v_call: TRBV7-9

cdr3_nt: TGTGCCAGCAGGGCTACCGGGACTACCACAACCACCTACGAGCAGTACTTC
cdr3_aa: CASRATGTTTTTYEQYF
d_call: TRBD2
j_call: TRBJ2-7
v_call: TRBV5-6

cdr3_nt: TGTGCCAGCAGCTTAGGGACAGGGATGTTGGGGGAGCTGTTTTTT
cdr3_aa: CASSLGTGMLGELFF
d_call: TRBD1
j_call: TRBJ2-2
v_call: TRBV7-6

cdr3_nt: TGTGCCAGCAGCTTGCCTCGCGGGAGGTTGAATGAGCAGTTCTTC
cdr3_aa: CASSLPRGRLNEQFF
d_call: TRBD2
j_call: TRBJ2-1
v_call: TRBV7-9

cdr3_nt: TGCAGCGTTGAACTAGCGGGAGGGAGAAACTACGAGCAGTACTTC
cdr3_aa: CSVELAGGRNYEQYF
d_call: TRBD2
j_call: TRBJ2-7
v_call: TRBV29-1

cdr3_nt: TGTGCCAGCAGCTTGGAAGCGTGGGGGTCGGGTGAGCAGTTCTTC
cdr3_aa: CASSLEAWGSGEQFF
d_call: .
j_call: TRBJ2-1
v_call: TRBV5-6

cdr3_nt: TGTGCCAGCAGTTTGGGACTAGCTGTCGGGGAGCTGTTTTTT
cdr3_aa: CASSLGLAVGELFF
d_call: TRBD2
j_call: TRBJ2-2
v_call: TRBV27

cdr3_nt: TGTGCCAGCAGCCACGGGACTAGTAAAGTCACCGGGGAGCTGTTTTTT
cdr3_aa: CASSHGTSKVTGELFF
d_call: TRBD2
j_call: TRBJ2-2
v_call: TRBV11-2

cdr3_nt: TGCGCCAGCAGTTCCGGGACAGTCTACAATGAGCAGTTCTTC
cdr3_aa: CASSSGTVYNEQFF
d_call: TRBD1
j_call: TRBJ2-1
v_call: TRBV5-1

cdr3_nt: TGTGCCAGCACCCCCCTAGGGCAAGGCGAGCAGTACTTC
cdr3_aa: CASTPLGQGEQYF
d_call: .
j_call: TRBJ2-7
v_call: TRBV7-9

cdr3_nt: TGTGCCAGCAGCATAAGCGGGGGCTCCTACGAGCAGTACTTC
cdr3_aa: CASSISGGSYEQYF
d_call: TRBD2
j_call: TRBJ2-7
v_call: TRBV9

cdr3_nt: TGTGCCAGCAGCTTCCCCACAAGCGGCCACGAGCAGTACTTC
cdr3_aa: CASSFPTSGHEQYF
d_call: .
j_call: TRBJ2-7
v_call: TRBV5-5

cdr3_nt: TGTGCCAGCAGTGAGTCGTGGAAAACTGAAGCTTTCTTT
cdr3_aa: CASSESWKTEAFF
d_call: .
j_call: TRBJ1-1
v_call: TRBV2

cdr3_nt: TGTGCCAGCAGCAAAGGGACACTCGGAACAGATACGCAGTATTTT
cdr3_aa: CASSKGTLGTDTQYF
d_call: .
j_call: TRBJ2-3
v_call: TRBV9